This T cell receptor beta chain was identified in a study of PD-1 blockade in classical Hodgkin lymphoma. Study as a whole: Patients were administered nivolumab (3 mg/kg intravenously) every 2 weeks. Findings of the study overall: The study found that TCR diversity rose significantly by C4D1 in CD4+ but not CD8+ cells.

Sequencing was performed with immunoSEQ multiplex PCR; in TCRdb, only in-frame clones are kept and a portion is missing. The sample includes around 36,000 clones, 75% to 95% of them seen just once. Comment on this clone: Its antigen is undetermined.

V was trimmed by 0 bases and J by 0 bases, leaving 22 bases between them. Germline assignment: CDR1 SGHKS and CDR2 YYEKEE (reference sequence). CDR3 length: 20 residues. The patients all showed relapse after autologous stem cell transplantation, while their brentuximab vedotin exposure varied. Purification of CD4+ T cells from thawed PBMCs was achieved by magnetic negative selection. The sample was CD4+ T cells from blood, taken at baseline. The chain joins TRBV5-5 to TRBJ1-3; tentative D call: TRBD1 (5 bases). The receptor comes from a human donor with classical Hodgkin lymphoma. For the CDR3, the DNA is TGTGCCAGCAGCTTGGACGGCGTGGACATTCCCTTACTCTCTGGAAACACCATATATTTT. As protein: CASSLDGVDIPLLSGNTIYF.